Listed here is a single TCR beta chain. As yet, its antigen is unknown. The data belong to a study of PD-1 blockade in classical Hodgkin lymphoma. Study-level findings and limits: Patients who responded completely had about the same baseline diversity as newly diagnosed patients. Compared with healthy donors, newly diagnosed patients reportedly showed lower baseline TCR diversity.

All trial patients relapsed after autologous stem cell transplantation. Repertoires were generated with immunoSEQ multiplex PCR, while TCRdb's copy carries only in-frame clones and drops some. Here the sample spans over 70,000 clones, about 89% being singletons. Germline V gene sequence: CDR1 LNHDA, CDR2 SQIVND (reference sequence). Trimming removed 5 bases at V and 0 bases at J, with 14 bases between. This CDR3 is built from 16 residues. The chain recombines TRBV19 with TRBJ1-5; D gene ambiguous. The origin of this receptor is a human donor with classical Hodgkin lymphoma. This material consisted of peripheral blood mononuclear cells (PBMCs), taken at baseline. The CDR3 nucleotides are TGTGCCAGTAGTGGCCGACGATGGGATAGCAATCAGCCCCAGCATTTT. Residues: CASSGRRWDSNQPQHF.